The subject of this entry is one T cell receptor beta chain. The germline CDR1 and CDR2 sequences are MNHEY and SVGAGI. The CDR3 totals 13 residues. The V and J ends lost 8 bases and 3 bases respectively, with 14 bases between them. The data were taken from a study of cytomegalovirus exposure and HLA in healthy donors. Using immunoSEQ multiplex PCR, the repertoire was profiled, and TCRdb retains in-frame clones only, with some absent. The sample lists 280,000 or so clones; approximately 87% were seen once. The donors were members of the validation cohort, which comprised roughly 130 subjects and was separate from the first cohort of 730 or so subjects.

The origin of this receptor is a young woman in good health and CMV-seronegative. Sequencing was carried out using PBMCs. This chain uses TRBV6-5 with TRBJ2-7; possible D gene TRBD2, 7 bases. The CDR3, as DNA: TGTGCCAGCCGGGTGGGAGGGGGCTACGAGCAGTACTTC. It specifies CASRVGGGYEQYF.